This TCR beta chain is drawn from a study of CD8 T cell repertoires and HIV-1 epitope variants. Study context: Separate wells received one of Twenty-five Gag or Nef variant peptides. Cultures ran roughly ten days, with IL-2, IL-7 and IL-15 added on days 3 and 7. An uncultured baseline aliquot held 1M T cells.

V gave up 0 bases and J gave up 1 base, with 15 bases separating them. Per germline, CDR1 SGHKS and CDR2 YYEKEE (reference sequence). The CDR3 is 17 amino acids. Survey-depth immunoSEQ sequencing covered TCR beta CDR3 regions. TCRdb keeps only in-frame clones here, not all; method: immunoSEQ multiplex PCR. The sample carries about 95,000 clones, just under 75% recorded once. Material for sequencing was uncultured baseline CD8+ T cells from peripheral blood mononuclear cells (PBMCs). The receptor's source is a male donor with HIV. The J gene is TRBJ2-3, the V gene TRBV5-5; a possible D gene is TRBD1 (6 bases). The CDR3 DNA is TGTGCCAGCAGCTTGGCCACCGGACAGTCCCGCACAGATACGCAGTATTTT. Amino acids: CASSLATGQSRTDTQYF.